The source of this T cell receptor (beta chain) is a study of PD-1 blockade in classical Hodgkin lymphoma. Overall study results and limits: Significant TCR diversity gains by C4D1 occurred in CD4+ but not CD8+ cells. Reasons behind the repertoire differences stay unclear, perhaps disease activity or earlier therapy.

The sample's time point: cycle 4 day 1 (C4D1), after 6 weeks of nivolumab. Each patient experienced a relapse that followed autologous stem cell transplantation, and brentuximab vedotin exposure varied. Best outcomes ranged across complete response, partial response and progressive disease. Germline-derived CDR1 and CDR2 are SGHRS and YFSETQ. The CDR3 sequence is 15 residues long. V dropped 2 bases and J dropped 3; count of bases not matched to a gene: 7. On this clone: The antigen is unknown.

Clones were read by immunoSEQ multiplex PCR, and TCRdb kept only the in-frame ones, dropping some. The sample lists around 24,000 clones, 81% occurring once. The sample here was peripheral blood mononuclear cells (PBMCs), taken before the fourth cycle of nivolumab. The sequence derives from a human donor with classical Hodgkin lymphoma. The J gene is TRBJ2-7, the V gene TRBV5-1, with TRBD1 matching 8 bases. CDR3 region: CASSFSQGVLYEQYF. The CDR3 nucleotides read TGCGCCAGCAGCTTCTCACAGGGGGTCCTCTACGAGCAGTACTTC.